These 10 T cell receptor beta chains originate from one sample sequenced in a study of memory CD4+ T cells and cytomegalovirus serostatus. The sort gate was single viable CD3+CD4+CD8-CD45RO+ cells for memory CD4+ T cells. Profiled with immunoSEQ multiplex PCR; TCRdb holds only in-frame clones, not every one. The sample lists around 50,000 clones; under 80% were seen once. Sequences were obtained from memory CD4+ T cells from blood. These receptor sequences come from an adult in good health and CMV-seronegative.

This clone was recorded only once. The junction shows a germline mismatch at one end, possibly a read error. This CDR3 reads CASSRGRAPDTQYF. The CDR3 nucleotides are TGTGCTAGCAGCCGCGGGAGGGCCCCAGATACGCAGTATTTT. The chain has TRBV7-7 and TRBJ2-3; 9 bases align to TRBD2. Germline CDR1 SSHAT, CDR2 FNYEAQ (reference sequence). The CDR3 runs to 14 residues.

This clone showed up just a few times. This chain connects TRBV2 to TRBJ1-5; the D is unclear. Trimming removed 9 bases at V and 9 bases at J, with 15 bases between. Germline V gene lookup returns CDR1 SNHLY and CDR2 FYNNEI. The CDR3 extends over 12 amino acids. The CDR3 is CASNSLRMPQHF. Written as DNA, the CDR3 is TGTGCCAGTAACAGTCTAAGGATGCCCCAGCATTTT.

The V and J genes are TRBV18 and TRBJ1-6; D might be TRBD1 (6 bases). Trimming pared 4 bases from V and 5 bases from J, leaving 12 bases between. The CDR3 is made up of 15 amino acids. The V gene's germline CDR1 is KGHSH and CDR2 LQKENI. This chain's CDR3 is CASSQTDSHNSPLHF. CDR3 nucleotides: TGTGCCAGCTCACAAACGGACAGCCATAATTCACCCCTCCACTTT.

The J gene is TRBJ2-2, the V gene TRBV28; the match to TRBD2 covers 10 bases. CDR1 and CDR2 (germline): MDHEN, SYDVKM. This CDR3 region has 15 residues. J lost 6 bases, V lost 3 bases, and 4 bases had no gene match. CDR3 in DNA: TGTGCCAGCAGTTTGTTAGCGGGAGGTTCCGGGGAGCTGTTTTTT. Translating gives CASSLLAGGSGELFF.

The rearrangement links TRBV28 to TRBJ2-5; D is unclear. This CDR3 has 12 residues. Germline values: CDR1 MDHEN, CDR2 SYDVKM. V lost 10 bases, J lost 3 bases, and 12 bases lay in between. The CDR3 nucleotides read TGTGCCACCAGACCAGGAAAAGAGACCCAGTACTTC. This encodes CATRPGKETQYF.

The V and J genes are TRBV5-4 and TRBJ2-3; 8 bases map to TRBD2. This CDR3 is 17 amino acids long. V gave up 1 base and J gave up 4 bases; unmatched junction bases: 11. The V gene's germline CDR1 is SGHNT and CDR2 YYREEE (reference sequence). Written as DNA, the CDR3 is TGTGCCAGCAGCTTGAAGGGTAGCGGGGTAGGGGCAGATACGCAGTATTTT. Translating gives CASSLKGSGVGADTQYF.

The chain carries TRBV11-3 and TRBJ2-3; tentative D call: TRBD2 (6 bases). V lost 5 bases to trimming and J lost 2 bases, with 14 bases between them. The CDR3 runs 15 residues. Germline CDR1 SGHNT, CDR2 YENEEA. The chain's CDR3 is CASSRGDSHTDTQYF. The CDR3 nucleotides read TGTGCCAGCAGCCGAGGGGACTCTCACACAGATACGCAGTATTTT.

The J gene is TRBJ2-5, the V gene TRBV25-1; D unclear. The CDR3 is 15 residues long. V gave up 1 base and J gave up 5 bases, with 14 bases separating them. In germline, CDR1 is MGHDK, CDR2 SYGVNS. The chain's CDR3 is CASSELEGSRETQYF. CDR3 in DNA: TGTGCCAGCAGTGAATTGGAAGGCAGCCGGGAGACCCAGTACTTC.

This clone rates as medium-sized. This chain connects TRBV18 to TRBJ1-5; no clear D. This CDR3 is built from 15 residues. Between the trimmed V and J ends, which lost 3 bases and 2 bases, there was a span of 11 bases. CDR1 is KGHSH, CDR2 LQKENI, per germline. The CDR3 region has the DNA TGTGCCAGCTCACCGGGCGGGGATGGCAATCAGCCCCAGCATTTT. Amino acids: CASSPGGDGNQPQHF. Filled out from reference TRBV18 and TRBJ1-5, the complete variable domain reads NAGVMQNPRHLVRRRGQEARLRCSPMKGHSHVYWYRQLPEEGLKFMVYLQKENIIDESGMPKERFSAEFPKEGPSILRIQQVVRGDSAAYFCASSPGGDGNQPQHFGDGTRLSIL.

This clone was detected only once. The chain carries TRBV5-6 and TRBJ1-4; D is unresolved. Germline CDR1 SGHDT, CDR2 YYEEEE. The germline V and J ends were trimmed by 0 bases and 16 bases, with 10 bases remaining between them. The CDR3 is 11 residues long. The CDR3 DNA reads TGTGCCAGCAGCTTGGTAGGGTGGTCGTTTTTT. This sequence encodes CASSLVGWSFF.